This T cell receptor beta chain was identified during a study of response to subunit inactivated influenza vaccine. TCRdb re-called the RT-PCR reads with MiXCR, one entry per CDR3 protein. This repertoire shows about 780,000 distinct CDR3 sequences, around a sixth found once; its top ten account for roughly a tenth. In germline, CDR1 is DFQATT, CDR2 SNEGSKA (reference sequence). The CDR3 is made up of 14 amino acids. Trimming removed 5 bases at V and 5 bases at J, with 17 bases between. The chain joins TRBV20-1 to TRBJ2-3; the D is unclear. This material consisted of PBMCs from blood, taken around 5 days after vaccination. The receptor was derived from a middle-aged man who received an inactivated influenza vaccine. This CDR3 is CSAPDPRGEDTQYF. CDR3 coding DNA: TGCAGTGCTCCTGACCCCAGAGGAGAAGATACGCAGTATTTT.